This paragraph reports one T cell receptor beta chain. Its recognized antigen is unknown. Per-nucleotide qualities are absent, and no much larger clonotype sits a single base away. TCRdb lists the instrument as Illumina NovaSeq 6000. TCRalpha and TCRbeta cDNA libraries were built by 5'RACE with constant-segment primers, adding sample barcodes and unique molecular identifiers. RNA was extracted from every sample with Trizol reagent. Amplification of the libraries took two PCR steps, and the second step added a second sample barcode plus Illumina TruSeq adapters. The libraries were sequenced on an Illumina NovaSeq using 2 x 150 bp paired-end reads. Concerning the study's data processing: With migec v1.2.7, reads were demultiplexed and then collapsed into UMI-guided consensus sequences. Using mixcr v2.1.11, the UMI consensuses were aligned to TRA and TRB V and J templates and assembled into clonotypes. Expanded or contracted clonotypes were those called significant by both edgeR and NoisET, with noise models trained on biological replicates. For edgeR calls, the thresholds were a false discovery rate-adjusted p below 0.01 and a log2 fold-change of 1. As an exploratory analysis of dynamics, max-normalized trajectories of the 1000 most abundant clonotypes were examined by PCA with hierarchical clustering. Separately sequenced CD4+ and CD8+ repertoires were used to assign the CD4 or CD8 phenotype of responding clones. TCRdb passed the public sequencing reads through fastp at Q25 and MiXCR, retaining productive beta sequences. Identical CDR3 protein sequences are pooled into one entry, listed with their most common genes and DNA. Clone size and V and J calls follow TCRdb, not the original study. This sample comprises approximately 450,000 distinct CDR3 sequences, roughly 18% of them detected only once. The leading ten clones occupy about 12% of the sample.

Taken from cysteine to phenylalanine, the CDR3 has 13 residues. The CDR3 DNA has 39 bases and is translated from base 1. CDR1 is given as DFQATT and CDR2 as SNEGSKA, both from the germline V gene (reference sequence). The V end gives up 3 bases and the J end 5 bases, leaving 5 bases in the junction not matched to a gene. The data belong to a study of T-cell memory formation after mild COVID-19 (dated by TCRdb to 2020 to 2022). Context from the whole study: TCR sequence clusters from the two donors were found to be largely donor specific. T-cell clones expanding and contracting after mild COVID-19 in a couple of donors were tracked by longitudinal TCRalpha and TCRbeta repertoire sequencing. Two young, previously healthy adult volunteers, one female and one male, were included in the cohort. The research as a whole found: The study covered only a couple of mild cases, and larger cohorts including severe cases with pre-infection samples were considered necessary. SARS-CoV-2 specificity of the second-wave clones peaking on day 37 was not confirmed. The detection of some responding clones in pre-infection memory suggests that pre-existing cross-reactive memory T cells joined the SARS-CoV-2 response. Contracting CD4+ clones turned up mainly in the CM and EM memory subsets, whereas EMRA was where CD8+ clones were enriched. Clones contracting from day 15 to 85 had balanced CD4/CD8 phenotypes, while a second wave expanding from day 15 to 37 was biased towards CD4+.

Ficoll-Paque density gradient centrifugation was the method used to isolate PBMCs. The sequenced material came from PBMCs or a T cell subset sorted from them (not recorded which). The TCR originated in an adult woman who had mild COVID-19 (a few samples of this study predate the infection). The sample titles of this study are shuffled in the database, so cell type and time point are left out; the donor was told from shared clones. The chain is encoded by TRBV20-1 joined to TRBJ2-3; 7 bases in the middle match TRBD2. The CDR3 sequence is CSARRVAGDTQYF. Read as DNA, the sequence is TGCAGTGCTAGGAGGGTAGCGGGAGATACGCAGTATTTT.